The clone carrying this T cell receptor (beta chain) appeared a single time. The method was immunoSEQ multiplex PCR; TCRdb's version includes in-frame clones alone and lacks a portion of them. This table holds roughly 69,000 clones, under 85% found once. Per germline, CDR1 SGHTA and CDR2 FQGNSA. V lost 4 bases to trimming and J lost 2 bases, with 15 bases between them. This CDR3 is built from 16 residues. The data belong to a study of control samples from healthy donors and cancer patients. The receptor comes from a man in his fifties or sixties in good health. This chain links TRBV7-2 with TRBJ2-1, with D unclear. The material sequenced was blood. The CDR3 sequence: CASSSHPAGTYNEQFF. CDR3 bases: TGTGCCAGCAGCTCTCACCCCGCAGGAACCTACAATGAGCAGTTCTTC.